This TCR beta chain was sequenced during a study of cytomegalovirus exposure and HLA in healthy donors. General study points: TCR beta V- and J-gene trimming was later associated with a missense DCLRE1C variant. TCR beta sequences numbering fewer than 20,000 were associated with HLA alleles at 0.05 false discovery rate in a later analysis. Per published accounts, TCR beta sequences correctly predicted the HLA-A and HLA-B alleles of most subjects. Across donors, presence/absence analyses took sequencing depth to be roughly uniform.

PCR primers comprised 60 Vbeta and 13 Jbeta primers. Here immunoSEQ multiplex PCR was the method, and the copy in TCRdb shows in-frame clones only, minus some. The top ten hold almost 8% of the sample, which has a few hundred thousand clones, approximately 81% seen once. About this clone: Its antigen is as yet unknown.

The CDR3 is 13 amino acids. Germline lookup yields CDR1 SNHLY and CDR2 FYNNEI. The ends were cut back, 5 bases at V and 4 bases at J, with 9 bases in the middle. This clonotype was obtained from a woman aged 55-69 years in good health and CMV-seropositive. V is TRBV2 and J is TRBJ2-1, with D unclear. The sequencing sample was made of PBMCs. CDR3 loop: CASSKLLYNEQFF. The CDR3 bases are TGTGCCAGCAGTAAACTTCTTTACAATGAGCAGTTCTTC.